This T cell receptor delta chain was retrieved from a study of human gamma delta and Vdelta1 T cells. TCRdb called clones from the PCR reads again using CATT. The table lists about 6,500 delta-chain clones, approximately 41% of them singletons. Points from the study as a whole: Polyclonal Delta One T cells reportedly showed broad cytotoxic targeting of acute myeloid leukemia.

This clone is labeled as medium-sized. Its antigen is still unknown. CDR3 length equals 22 residues. Germline assignment: CDR1 TSWWSYY and CDR2 QGS. The germline V and J ends were trimmed by 0 bases and 0 bases, with 29 bases remaining between them. Input material: Vdelta1 gamma-delta T cells from blood grown in culture (DOT cells). The chain joins TRDV1 to TRDJ1, with D possibly being TRDD3 (7 bases). This TCR came from a human donor in good health. The CDR3: CALGELGSYGPLGASYTDKLIF. The CDR3 bases are TGTGCTCTTGGGGAACTGGGCTCCTACGGGCCCCTGGGGGCTTCGTACACCGATAAACTCATCTTT.